Listed below are T cell receptor beta chains from one sample, sequenced in a study of early stage breast cancer tumors. Data came from immunoSEQ multiplex PCR; TCRdb stores just in-frame clones and leaves some out. The table includes approximately 30,000 clones, less than 85% detected once. Sequencing was performed on blood. These TCRs come from a person between 60 and 69 years old with breast cancer. Both conserved end residues are part of each CDR3. The D gene is left open where the match is weak. Clone size, where shown, is once, few, many, or a class for clones that have expanded.

J gene | V gene | clone size | D gene | CDR3 protein | CDR3 DNA
TRBJ2-1 | TRBV11-2 | NA | TRBD2 | CASSFRGRGFSYNEQFF | TGTGCCAGCAGCTTCCGAGGGCGGGGGTTCTCCTACAATGAGCAGTTCTTC
TRBJ2-3 | TRBV2 | once | TRBD1 | CASSKPTGGVADTQYF | TGTGCCAGCAGCAAACCAACAGGGGGCGTCGCAGATACGCAGTATTTT
TRBJ1-1 | TRBV11-2 | few | NA | CASSLGQRGQGNTEAFF | TGTGCCAGCAGCTTGGGGCAGAGGGGACAAGGGAACACTGAAGCTTTCTTT
TRBJ2-7 | TRBV11-2 | NA | NA | CASSLERVGARSYEQYF | TGTGCCAGCAGCTTAGAAAGAGTAGGGGCCAGGAGTTACGAGCAGTACTTC
TRBJ1-2 | TRBV28 | NA | NA | CASRPRTQGGYGYTF | TGTGCCAGCAGACCAAGGACCCAGGGTGGGTATGGCTACACCTTC
TRBJ2-5 | TRBV5-6 | NA | NA | CASARLQETQYF | TGTGCCAGCGCGCGCCTCCAAGAGACCCAGTACTTC
TRBJ1-2 | TRBV2 | NA | TRBD1 | CASSPTGEVGYTF | TGTGCCAGCAGCCCAACAGGGGAAGTAGGCTACACCTTC
TRBJ2-2 | TRBV7-2 | NA | NA | CASSPSSFTGLTGELFF | TGTGCCAGCAGCCCCTCAAGTTTTACAGGGCTTACCGGGGAGCTGTTTTTT
TRBJ2-7 | TRBV21-1 | NA | NA | CARPGQDYEQYF | TGTGCCCGACCGGGACAGGACTACGAGCAGTACTTC
TRBJ1-3 | TRBV28 | NA | NA | CASRGSSGNTIYF | TGTGCCAGCAGGGGCAGCTCTGGAAACACCATATATTTT
TRBJ2-2 | TRBV18 | NA | TRBD1 | CASSRRGQGGTGELFF | TGTGCCAGCTCCCGAAGGGGACAGGGCGGCACCGGGGAGCTGTTTTTT
TRBJ2-4 | TRBV29-1 | NA | TRBD1 | CSVVLGQGPSWAKNIQYF | TGCAGCGTTGTCCTGGGACAGGGGCCATCGTGGGCCAAAAACATTCAGTACTTC
TRBJ2-5 | TRBV28 | NA | TRBD1 | CASRKGDREQETQYF | TGTGCCAGCAGAAAGGGGGACAGGGAACAAGAGACCCAGTACTTC
TRBJ1-4 | TRBV9 | NA | NA | CASSVGLNEKLFF | TGTGCCAGCAGCGTAGGGCTTAATGAAAAACTGTTTTTT
TRBJ2-3 | TRBV5-4 | NA | NA | CASSLVHRGTDTQYF | TGTGCCAGCAGCTTGGTGCACAGGGGCACAGATACGCAGTATTTT
TRBJ2-5 | TRBV18 | NA | TRBD1 | CASSHRGQETQYF | TGTGCCAGCTCGCACAGGGGGCAAGAGACCCAGTACTTC
TRBJ1-5 | TRBV7-8 | NA | TRBD1 | CASSLEQGAFRPQHF | TGTGCCAGCAGCTTAGAACAGGGGGCGTTTCGGCCCCAGCATTTT
TRBJ2-1 | TRBV4-2 | NA | TRBD2 | CASSQDRRTSGSYNEQFF | TGTGCCAGCAGCCAAGACCGGAGGACTAGCGGTTCCTACAATGAGCAGTTCTTC
TRBJ2-7 | TRBV4-3 | NA | TRBD2 | CASSQALAGGGEQYF | TGCGCCAGCAGCCAGGCTCTAGCGGGAGGGGGTGAGCAGTACTTC
TRBJ2-7 | TRBV2 | NA | TRBD2 | CASSEISGTYEQYF | TGTGCCAGCAGTGAGATAAGCGGGACCTACGAGCAGTACTTC
TRBJ2-3 | TRBV7-6 | NA | TRBD1 | CASSLRTGKGTDTQYF | TGTGCCAGCAGCTTGCGGACAGGGAAGGGCACAGATACGCAGTATTTT
TRBJ1-5 | TRBV18 | once | NA | CASSPQWADNQPQHF | TGTGCCAGCTCCCCCCAGTGGGCAGACAATCAGCCCCAGCATTTT
TRBJ1-1 | TRBV28 | NA | TRBD1 | CASSLTDRAGTEAFF | TGTGCCAGCAGTCTTACCGACAGGGCGGGCACTGAAGCTTTCTTT
TRBJ2-5 | TRBV2 | NA | NA | CASSKETQYF | TGTGCCAGCTCAAAAGAGACCCAGTACTTC
TRBJ2-5 | TRBV29-1 | NA | NA | CSVEERSGSGETQYF | TGCAGCGTTGAAGAGAGAAGCGGATCGGGAGAGACCCAGTACTTC
TRBJ2-2 | TRBV7-2 | NA | TRBD1 | CASSLQGGGGELFF | TGTGCCAGCAGCTTACAAGGGGGCGGCGGGGAGCTGTTTTTT
TRBJ2-4 | TRBV30 | NA | TRBD1 | CAWSYGQGDIQYF | TGTGCCTGGAGTTATGGACAGGGAGACATTCAGTACTTC
TRBJ2-1 | TRBV7-2 | NA | NA | CASSLQGNEQFF | TGTGCCAGCAGCCTACAGGGAAATGAGCAGTTCTTC
TRBJ2-3 | TRBV19 | NA | NA | CASKFVGTDTQYF | TGTGCCAGTAAGTTCGTCGGGACAGATACGCAGTATTTT